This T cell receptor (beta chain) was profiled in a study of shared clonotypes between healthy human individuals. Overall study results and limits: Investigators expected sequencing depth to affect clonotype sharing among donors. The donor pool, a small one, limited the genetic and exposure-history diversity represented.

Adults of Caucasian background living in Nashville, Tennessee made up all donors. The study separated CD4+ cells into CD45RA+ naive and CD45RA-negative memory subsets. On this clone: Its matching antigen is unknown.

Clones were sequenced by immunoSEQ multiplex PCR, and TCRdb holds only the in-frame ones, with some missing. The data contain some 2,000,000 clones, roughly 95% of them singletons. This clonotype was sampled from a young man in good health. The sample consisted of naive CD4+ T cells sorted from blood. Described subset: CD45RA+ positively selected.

CDR3 in amino acids: CASSGGGRQPQHF. The CDR3 nucleotides read TGCGCCAGCAGTGGGGGGGGACGGCAGCCCCAGCATTTT. J is TRBJ1-5 and V is TRBV10-2; D perhaps matches TRBD1 (5 bases). Trimming cost V 4 bases and J 7 bases, with 11 bases left between them. Germline lookup yields CDR1 WSHSY and CDR2 SAAADI. CDR3 length: 13 amino acids.